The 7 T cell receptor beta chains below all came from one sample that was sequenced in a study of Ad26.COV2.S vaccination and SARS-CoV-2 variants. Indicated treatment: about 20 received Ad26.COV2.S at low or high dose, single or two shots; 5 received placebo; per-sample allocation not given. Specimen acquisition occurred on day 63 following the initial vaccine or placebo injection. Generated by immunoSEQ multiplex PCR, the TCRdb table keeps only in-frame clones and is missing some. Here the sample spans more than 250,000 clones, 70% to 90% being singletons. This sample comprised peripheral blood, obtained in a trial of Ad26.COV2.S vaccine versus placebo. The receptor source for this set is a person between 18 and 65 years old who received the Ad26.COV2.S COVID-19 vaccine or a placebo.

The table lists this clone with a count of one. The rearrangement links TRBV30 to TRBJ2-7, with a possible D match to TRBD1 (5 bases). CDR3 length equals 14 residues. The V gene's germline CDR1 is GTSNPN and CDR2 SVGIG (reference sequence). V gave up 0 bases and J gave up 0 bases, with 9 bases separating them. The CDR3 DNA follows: TGTGCCTGGAGTGTTGACAGCTTCTCCTACGAGCAGTACTTC. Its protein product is CAWSVDSFSYEQYF.

The CDR3 spells CASSLPDRGGTTEAFF. The CDR3, as DNA: TGCGCCAGCAGCTTACCAGACAGGGGAGGCACCACTGAAGCTTTCTTT. The rearrangement joins TRBV5-1 to TRBJ1-1, with TRBD1 matching over 8 bases. V was pared by 2 bases and J by 4 bases, with 10 bases of the junction left unmatched. Looked up from germline, CDR1 is SGHRS and CDR2 is YFSETQ. The CDR3 consists of 16 residues.

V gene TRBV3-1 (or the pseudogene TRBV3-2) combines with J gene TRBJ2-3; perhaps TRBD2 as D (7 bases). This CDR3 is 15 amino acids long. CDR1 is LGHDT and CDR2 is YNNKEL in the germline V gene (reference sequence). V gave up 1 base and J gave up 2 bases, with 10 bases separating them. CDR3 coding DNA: TGTGCCAGCAGCCAAGTCGGGGGGCTCACAGATACGCAGTATTTT. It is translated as CASSQVGGLTDTQYF.

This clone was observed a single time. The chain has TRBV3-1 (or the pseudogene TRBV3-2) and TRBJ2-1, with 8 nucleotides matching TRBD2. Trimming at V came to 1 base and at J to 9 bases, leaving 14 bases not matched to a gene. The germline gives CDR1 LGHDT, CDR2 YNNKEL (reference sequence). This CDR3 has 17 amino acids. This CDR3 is CASSQGGPGLVFPEQFF. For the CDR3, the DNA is TGTGCCAGCAGCCAAGGGGGCCCGGGACTAGTTTTCCCTGAGCAGTTCTTC.

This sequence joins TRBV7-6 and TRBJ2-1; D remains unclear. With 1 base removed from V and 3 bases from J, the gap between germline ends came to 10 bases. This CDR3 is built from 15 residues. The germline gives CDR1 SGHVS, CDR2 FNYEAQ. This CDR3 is CASSLDSMSYNEQFF. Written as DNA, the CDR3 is TGTGCCAGCAGCTTAGATAGCATGAGCTACAATGAGCAGTTCTTC.

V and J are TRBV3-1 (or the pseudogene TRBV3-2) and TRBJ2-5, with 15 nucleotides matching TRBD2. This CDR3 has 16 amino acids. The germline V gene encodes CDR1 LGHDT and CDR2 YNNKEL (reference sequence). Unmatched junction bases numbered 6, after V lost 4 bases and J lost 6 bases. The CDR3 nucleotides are TGTGCCAGCAGCCCCCGGACTAGCGGGGGGGTGCAGACCCAGTACTTC. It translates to CASSPRTSGGVQTQYF.

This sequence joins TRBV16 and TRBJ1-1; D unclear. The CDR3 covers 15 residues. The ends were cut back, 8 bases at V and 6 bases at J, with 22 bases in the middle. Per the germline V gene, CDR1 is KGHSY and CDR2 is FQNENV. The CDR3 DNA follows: TGTGCCAGCGGAGCCCCCCTAAAAGCGGAGTCTGAAGCTTTCTTT. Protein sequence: CASGAPLKAESEAFF.